What follows are 20 T cell receptor beta chains derived from one specimen sequenced in a study of blood T cell repertoires in COVID-19. Some clones are missing from TCRdb's copy, which holds only in-frame ones; the method was immunoSEQ multiplex PCR. The data show over 85,000 clones, with around 80% seen just once and 9.8% held by the top ten. Sequenced material: peripheral blood. The receptors stem from a man aged 55-75 years with active or convalescent COVID-19.

The chain joins TRBV6-1 to TRBJ1-1; TRBD1 matches 12 bases. V lost 4 bases and J lost 5; bases outside the gene matches: 8. The CDR3 covers 16 residues. The germline V gene has CDR1 MNHNS and CDR2 SASEGT. The CDR3 nucleotides read TGTGCCAGCAGTGCGGGACAGGGGGCCTGGGGGACTGAAGCTTTCTTT. Encoded protein: CASSAGQGAWGTEAFF.

The chain employs TRBV6-2 or TRBV6-3 and TRBJ2-3; 8 bases are shared with TRBD2. Trimming took 5 bases from V and 5 from J; bases not matched to a gene: 9. The germline V gene encodes CDR1 MNHEY and CDR2 SVGEGT. This CDR3 has 15 residues. The DNA of the CDR3 is TGTGCCAGCAGTACTTTTAGCGGGACTCTAGATACGCAGTATTTT. The encoded protein is CASSTFSGTLDTQYF.

This clone was counted a single time. The CDR3 sequence is CASSLYGTNEKLFF. The CDR3 DNA sequence: TGTGCCAGCAGCCTCTACGGGACAAATGAAAAACTGTTTTTT. The gene calls are TRBV6-5 and TRBJ1-4; D may be TRBD1 (6 bases). In germline, CDR1 is MNHEY, CDR2 SVGAGI. V lost 6 bases, J lost 5 bases, and 13 bases lay in between. This CDR3 comprises 14 residues.

This rearrangement joins TRBV24-1 to TRBJ2-3, with 10 bases aligning to TRBD2. Per germline, CDR1 KGHDR and CDR2 SFDVKD. The CDR3 covers 15 residues. The V segment lost 7 bases and the J segment 6 bases; nucleotides outside the gene matches: 9. Written as DNA, the CDR3 is TGTGCCACCAGCAGCGGGAGGGCCTCTGGGGATACGCAGTATTTT. It specifies CATSSGRASGDTQYF.

In its sample, this clone was seen a few times. The chain recombines TRBV9 with TRBJ2-7; a weak D match, TRBD1 (6 bases). This CDR3 is built from 13 residues. Per the germline V gene, CDR1 is SGDLS and CDR2 is YYNGEE. Trimming took 0 bases from V and 6 from J, leaving 10 bases between them. The CDR3, as DNA: TGTGCCAGCAGCGTAGGGCAGGGGAGCGAGCAGTACTTC. Amino acids: CASSVGQGSEQYF. The complete variable domain, with remaining parts taken from reference TRBV9 and TRBJ2-7, reads DSGVTQTPKHLITATGQRVTLRCSPRSGDLSVYWYQQSLDQGLQFLIQYYNGEERAKGNILERFSAQQFPDLHSELNLSSLELGDSALYFCASSVGQGSEQYFGPGTRLTVT.

This clone was detected only once. The chain is built from TRBV7-9 and TRBJ2-7, with 10 bases identical to TRBD1. Per germline, CDR1 SEHNR and CDR2 FQNEAQ (reference sequence). V lost 5 bases and J lost 4; bases outside the gene matches: 8. CDR3 size: 15 residues. The CDR3 coding sequence is TGTGCCAGCAGCCCAAAGGACAGGGGGAGTTACGAGCAGTACTTC. This sequence encodes CASSPKDRGSYEQYF.

The genes are TRBV7-8 and TRBJ2-1, with TRBD2 as a possible D gene (5 bases). CDR1 and CDR2 (germline): SGHVS, FQNEAQ. The CDR3 totals 13 residues. Trimming removed 1 base from V and 7 bases from J, with 8 bases in between. In DNA, the CDR3 is TGTGCCAGCAGCTTAGTCCCGGGGAATGAGCAGTTCTTC. The encoded protein is CASSLVPGNEQFF.

This clone was seen a few times. The chain links TRBV11-2 to TRBJ2-7; D is possibly TRBD1 (6 bases). Looked up from germline, CDR1 is SGHAT and CDR2 is FQNNGV. The CDR3 is made up of 13 amino acids. V lost 2 bases and J 3 bases, leaving 8 bases between the germline ends. The CDR3 nucleotides read TGTGCCAGCAGCTTAACAGGGTACTACGAGCAGTACTTC. Translating it yields CASSLTGYYEQYF.

The chain has TRBV5-6 and TRBJ2-7; D is possibly TRBD1 (5 bases). Trimming removed 2 bases at V and 0 bases at J, with 6 bases between. The germline gives CDR1 SGHDT, CDR2 YYEEEE. CDR3 length equals 13 residues. Written as DNA, the CDR3 is TGTGCCAGCAGCTTAGGGGTCTCCTACGAGCAGTACTTC. Encoded protein: CASSLGVSYEQYF.

Here the CDR3 DNA reads TGTGCCAGCAGTCCGTCCCGGGGACAGGGGATGCACGCTGAAGCTTTCTTT. It codes for CASSPSRGQGMHAEAFF. This sequence joins TRBV6-6 and TRBJ1-1; TRBD1 aligns across 10 bases. Trimming at V came to 5 bases and at J to 6 bases, leaving 15 bases not matched to a gene. The CDR3 spans 17 residues. Germline values: CDR1 MNHNY, CDR2 SVGAGI (reference sequence).

The J gene is TRBJ1-1, the V gene TRBV7-9; D perhaps matches TRBD1 (6 bases). The V end was cut by 3 bases, the J end by 1 base, with 9 bases between. The germline V gene has CDR1 SEHNR and CDR2 FQNEAQ (reference sequence). CDR3 length: 14 residues. Here the CDR3 reads CASSFWTENTEAFF. The CDR3 DNA follows: TGTGCCAGCAGCTTTTGGACAGAGAACACTGAAGCTTTCTTT.

This clone was seen just once. This sample also contains other DNA sequences that code for the same CDR3. V usage is TRBV18 and J usage is TRBJ1-2; no firm D call. CDR3 length: 13 amino acids. Germline loops: CDR1 KGHSH, CDR2 LQKENI. Trimming cost V 5 bases and J 2 bases, with 9 bases left between them. CDR3 sequence (DNA): TGTGCCAGCTCAAGCGGGCAGAACTATGGCTACACCTTC. Protein sequence: CASSSGQNYGYTF.

This rearrangement joins TRBV3-1 (or the pseudogene TRBV3-2) to TRBJ2-4, with D possibly matching TRBD1 (6 bases). The germline V gene encodes CDR1 LGHDT and CDR2 YNNKEL (reference sequence). The V gene lost 4 bases and the J gene lost 4 bases, with 17 bases spanning the gap. The CDR3 consists of 16 residues. The CDR3 nucleotides are TGTGCCAGCAGCCCAACTATTCAGGGGTTTAAAAACATTCAGTACTTC. Amino acid sequence: CASSPTIQGFKNIQYF.

DNA for the CDR3: TGTGCCAGCAGTCCCCGACAGGGGGCTTCGACTTTCTTT. Translating gives CASSPRQGASTFF. The V call is TRBV6-5, the J call TRBJ1-1; 10 bases are a match to TRBD1. The CDR3 contains 13 residues. Germline V CDR1 and CDR2: MNHEY, SVGAGI. The trim removed 5 bases at V and 12 bases at J, leaving 9 bases unmatched.

This chain joins TRBV11-3 and TRBJ1-2, with TRBD1 matching 7 bases. Per germline, CDR1 SGHNT and CDR2 YENEEA. V gave up 3 bases and J gave up 7 bases; unmatched junction bases: 11. The CDR3 runs 15 residues. Here the CDR3 reads CASSFTRQGLVGYTF. The CDR3 DNA follows: TGTGCCAGCAGCTTTACCCGACAGGGCCTGGTTGGCTACACCTTC.

This chain connects TRBV28 to TRBJ1-3; weak D call: TRBD1 (5 bases). The CDR3 totals 12 residues. From germline, CDR1 is MDHEN and CDR2 SYDVKM. Trimming stripped 8 bases from V and 7 bases from J, with 12 bases between. CDR3: CASLGAANTIYF. The CDR3, as DNA: TGTGCCAGCCTTGGGGCAGCTAACACCATATATTTT. The whole variable domain, filled in from reference TRBV28 and TRBJ1-3, reads DVKVTQSSRYLVKRTGEKVFLECVQDMDHENMFWYRQDPGLGLRLIYFSYDVKMKEKGDIPEGYSVSREKKERFSLILESASTNQTSMYLCASLGAANTIYFGEGSWLTVV.

In its sample, this clone is medium-sized. The chain couples TRBV6-5 to TRBJ1-4; 8 bases are a match to TRBD1. V lost 6 bases and J lost 8; bases outside the gene matches: 11. From germline, CDR1 is MNHEY and CDR2 SVGAGI. The CDR3 runs to 15 residues. CDR3 nucleotide sequence: TGTGCCAGCAGATCGCCGGGACAGGCGGCCGAAAAACTGTTTTTT. Its protein product is CASRSPGQAAEKLFF.

V usage is TRBV6-2 or TRBV6-3 and J usage is TRBJ2-2, with 13 bases fitting TRBD2. Germline CDR1 and CDR2: MNHEY and SVGEGT. The V and J ends lost 6 bases and 0 bases, in that order; junction bases with no gene match: 13. The CDR3 contains 20 residues. The CDR3, as DNA: TGTGCCAGCAGCTTACTCAAGGGACTAGCGGGATCAGCGAACACCGGGGAGCTGTTTTTT. The encoded protein is CASSLLKGLAGSANTGELFF.

The J gene is TRBJ2-7, the V gene TRBV6-5; 9 nucleotides match TRBD2. Germline CDR1 is MNHEY and CDR2 is SVGAGI. The trim removed 6 bases at V and 7 bases at J, leaving 7 bases unmatched. This CDR3 has 13 amino acids. The CDR3 reads CASRRGREGEQYV. The CDR3 DNA sequence: TGTGCCAGCAGACGGGGGCGGGAGGGAGAGCAGTACGTC.

The chain joins TRBV19 to TRBJ2-1; tentative D call: TRBD1 (5 bases). The length of the CDR3 is 14 residues. Germline CDR1 is LNHDA and CDR2 is SQIVND (reference sequence). The V gene lost 5 bases and the J gene lost 4 bases, with 12 bases spanning the gap. The CDR3 loop reads CASSGAVRYNEQFF. CDR3 sequence (DNA): TGTGCCAGTAGTGGGGCAGTACGATACAATGAGCAGTTCTTC.